This TCR beta chain was identified in a study of chemoradiotherapy in HPV16-positive cancers. Across the study: A couple of HPV16-positive patients' cells yielded candidate HPV-specific clones and common motifs. Study observations and caveats: The functional HPV-specific definition rests on just two HPV16-positive patients. For HPV16-positive patients, expanding HPV-responsive T cells associated with longer recurrence-free survival.

This clone was observed a few times. The antigen is undetermined. In germline, CDR1 is DFQATT, CDR2 SNEGSKA (reference sequence). V lost 4 bases to trimming and J lost 5 bases, with 8 bases between them. The CDR3 has 11 amino acids. The assay was immunoSEQ multiplex PCR, and TCRdb's table has in-frame clones only and misses some. The data hold about 12,000 clones, with about 77% observed a single time. This TCR came from a human donor with HPV-associated anogenital cancer. Sampling was conducted from a patient who underwent chemoradiotherapy. This chain joins TRBV20-1 and TRBJ1-1; D is possibly TRBD1 (5 bases). The CDR3 sequence is CSATYRTEAFF. CDR3 nucleotides: TGCAGTGCTACCTACAGGACTGAAGCTTTCTTT.